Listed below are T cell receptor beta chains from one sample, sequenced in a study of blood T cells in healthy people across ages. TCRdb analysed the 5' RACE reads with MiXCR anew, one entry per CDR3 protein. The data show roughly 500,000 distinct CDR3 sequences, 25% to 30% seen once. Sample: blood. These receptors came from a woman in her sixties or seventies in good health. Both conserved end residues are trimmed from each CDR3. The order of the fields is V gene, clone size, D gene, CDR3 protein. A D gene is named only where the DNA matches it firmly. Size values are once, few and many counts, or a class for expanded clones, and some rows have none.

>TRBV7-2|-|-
ASSSDRGLQETQY
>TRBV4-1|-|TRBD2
ASSRGGADSYEQY
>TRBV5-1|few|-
ASSLGRPSTNEKLF
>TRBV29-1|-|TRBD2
SVEHPREGLENEQF
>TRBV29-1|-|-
SVETVSGNTIY
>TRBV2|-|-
AGGGHLNTEAF
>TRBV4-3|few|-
ASSQDLSSSDTQY
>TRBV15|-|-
ATSRWGNTEAF
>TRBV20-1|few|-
SASPGLSNEKLF
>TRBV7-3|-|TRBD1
ARSLTAGGVGYT
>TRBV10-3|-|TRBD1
AINQGAANYGYT
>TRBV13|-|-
ASSLDPRGRLDNEQF
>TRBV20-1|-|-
SASLHKETQC
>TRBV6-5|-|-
ASNRERYTEAF
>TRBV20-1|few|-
SARSGSRLF
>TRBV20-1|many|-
SAGPGSTNTEAF
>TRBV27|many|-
ASSLRGNEKLF
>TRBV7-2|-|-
ASSLVARINEQF
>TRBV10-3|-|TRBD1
AISTGRDSSGYT
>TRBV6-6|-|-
ASSQGGTYGYGYT
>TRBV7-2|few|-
ASSSSVGLTEQF
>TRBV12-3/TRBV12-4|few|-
ASSPTPGPGEKLF
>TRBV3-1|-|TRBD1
ASSQRGQTNTGELF
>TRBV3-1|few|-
ASSPSTGSDGYT
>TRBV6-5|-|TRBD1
ASRPGQGPTDTQY
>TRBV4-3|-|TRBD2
ASSQALGVSGGPYNEQF
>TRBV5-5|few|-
ASSPQPQASYEQY
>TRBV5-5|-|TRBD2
ACSLEFSSSGSYNEQF
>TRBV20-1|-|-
SAPLDLGREQY
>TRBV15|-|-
ATSRGLQGGEQY
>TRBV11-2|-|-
ASSSSYRERTDTQY
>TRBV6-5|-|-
ASSFRQGRSYGYT
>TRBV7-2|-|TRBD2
ASKMTSGRVEQF
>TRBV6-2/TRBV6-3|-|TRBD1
ASSRGETGGRGHEQF
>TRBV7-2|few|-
ASSLKWGRNEQF
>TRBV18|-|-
TSSQHNVGEKLF
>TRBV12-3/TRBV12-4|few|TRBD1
VSSSPDRGSYEQY
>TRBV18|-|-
ASSPRYGSKLSPLH
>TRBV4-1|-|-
ASSPKPGPYNEQF
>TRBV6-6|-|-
ASIRKGGGISPLH
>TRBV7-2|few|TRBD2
ASSFGGAKNEQY
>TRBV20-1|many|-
SAQSLEETQY
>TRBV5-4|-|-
ASSLGAPVYERY
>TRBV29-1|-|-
SLQAGGYGYT